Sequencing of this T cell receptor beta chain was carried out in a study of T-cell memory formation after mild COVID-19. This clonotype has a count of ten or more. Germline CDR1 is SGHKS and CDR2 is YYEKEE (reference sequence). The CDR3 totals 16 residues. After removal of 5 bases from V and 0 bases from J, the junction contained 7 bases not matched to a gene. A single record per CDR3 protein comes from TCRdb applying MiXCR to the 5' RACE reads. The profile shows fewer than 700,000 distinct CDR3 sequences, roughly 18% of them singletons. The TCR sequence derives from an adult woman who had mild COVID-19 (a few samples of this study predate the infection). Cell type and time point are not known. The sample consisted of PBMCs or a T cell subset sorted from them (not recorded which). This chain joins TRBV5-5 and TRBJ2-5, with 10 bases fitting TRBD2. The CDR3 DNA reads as TGTGCCAGCAGTTATTATAGCGGGAGGTACCAAGAGACCCAGTACTTC. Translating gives CASSYYSGRYQETQYF.